The clone carrying this T cell receptor (beta chain) appeared a few times. Antigen: not known. It was around 9 milliliters of peripheral blood that were drawn from each donor. The second PCR ran 7 to 11 cycles with a sample-barcoded 5' primer and J-beta primers. Via MiXCR, TCRdb re-called the 5' RACE reads, giving one row per CDR3 protein. The sample carries 1.5 million to 2 million distinct CDR3 sequences, around 50% recorded once. The sample is drawn from a study of blood T cells in healthy people across ages. Study-wide points: What prevented conclusive comparison of naive and antigen-experienced cells was that PBMCs were unsorted. Naive CD4+ cells and diversity were both higher in long-lived donors than in aged donors.

Unmatched junction bases numbered 10, after V lost 3 bases and J lost 8 bases. CDR1 and CDR2 (germline): MGHRA, YSYEKL. The CDR3 spans 15 residues. This sequence originates from a woman aged 35 to 49 in good health. Sequenced sample: blood. The gene calls are TRBV4-1 and TRBJ1-2; 9 bases are shared with TRBD1. CDR3: CASSHGGTGRQGYTF. DNA of the CDR3: TGCGCCAGCAGCCATGGAGGGACAGGGCGTCAGGGCTACACCTTC.